These 8 T cell receptor beta chains originate from one sample sequenced in a study of blood T cell repertoires in COVID-19. Sequencing was performed with immunoSEQ multiplex PCR; in TCRdb, only in-frame clones are kept and a portion is missing. The sample holds 200,000 to 300,000 clones, approximately 83% seen once. The source material was PBMCs or T cells enriched from blood (not recorded which). The receptors here all came from a woman aged 40 to 55 with acute COVID-19.

The V and J genes are TRBV11-3 and TRBJ2-6; no clear D gene. V was clipped by 5 bases and J by 0 bases, with 8 bases between them. The germline CDR1 and CDR2 sequences are SGHNT and YENEEA. The CDR3 is 15 amino acids. The CDR3 coding sequence is TGTGCCAGCAGCCCTGACATCTCTGGGGCCAACGTCCTGACTTTC. Its protein product is CASSPDISGANVLTF.

The V gene is TRBV9, the J gene TRBJ1-3; no definite D call. The CDR3 consists of 14 residues. V shed 3 bases and J shed 0 bases, with 7 bases lying between them. Germline V gives CDR1 SGDLS, CDR2 YYNGEE. The CDR3 nucleotides read TGTGCCAGCAGCGGGGCTGTCTCTGGAAACACCATATATTTT. Protein sequence: CASSGAVSGNTIYF.

The CDR3 DNA is TGTGCCAGTAGTATAAGGTCTAGCTTAATTTACGAGCAGTACTTC. It is translated as CASSIRSSLIYEQYF. V and J are TRBV19 and TRBJ2-7; possibly TRBD2 for D (5 bases). Germline lookup yields CDR1 LNHDA and CDR2 SQIVND (reference sequence). CDR3 size: 15 residues. With 2 bases removed from V and 4 bases from J, the gap between germline ends came to 15 bases.

The rearrangement uses TRBV14 and TRBJ1-5; D call uncertain. V lost 0 bases and J 6 bases, leaving 6 bases between the germline ends. Germline values: CDR1 SGHDN, CDR2 FVKESK. The CDR3 loop spans 13 amino acids. The CDR3 sequence is CASSQDYRQPQHF. The CDR3 DNA sequence: TGTGCCAGCAGCCAAGATTATCGTCAGCCCCAGCATTTT.

The V call is TRBV20-1, the J call TRBJ2-2; 7 bases are shared with TRBD2. CDR1 is DFQATT and CDR2 is SNEGSKA in the germline V gene (reference sequence). The CDR3 spans 14 residues. V lost 3 bases, J lost 7 bases, and 8 bases stayed unmatched. Here the CDR3 DNA reads TGCAGTGCTAGTCCAGCGGGAACTGGCGGGGAGCTGTTTTTT. Its protein product is CSASPAGTGGELFF.

The chain employs TRBV30 and TRBJ2-7; TRBD2 matches 9 bases. The germline CDR1 and CDR2 sequences are GTSNPN and SVGIG (reference sequence). The CDR3 spans 13 residues. V shed 8 bases, J shed 2 bases, and the junction held 7 bases outside the gene matches. DNA for the CDR3: TGTGCCCGCATGGTAGCGGGAGCCTACGAGCAGTACTTC. Its protein is CARMVAGAYEQYF.

The gene calls are TRBV9 and TRBJ2-7; 8 bases align to TRBD2. Germline V gene lookup returns CDR1 SGDLS and CDR2 YYNGEE. The CDR3 is 15 residues long. Trimming took 3 bases from V and 2 from J; bases not matched to a gene: 7. CDR3 coding DNA: TGTGCCAGCAGCGGCGGACTAGCAGCAACCTACGAGCAGTACTTC. It translates to CASSGGLAATYEQYF.

For the CDR3, the DNA is TGCGCCAGCAGCAAGTGGGAGCGCGCCTACAATGAGCAGTTCTTC. Protein: CASSKWERAYNEQFF. J is TRBJ2-1 and V is TRBV4-1, with D perhaps TRBD2 (5 bases). V gave up 5 bases and J gave up 2 bases, with 13 bases separating them. The CDR3 is 15 amino acids. Germline lookup yields CDR1 MGHRA and CDR2 YSYEKL.